This T cell receptor beta chain came from a study of cytomegalovirus exposure and HLA in healthy donors (dated by TCRdb to the late 2010s). In the study overall: A later analysis indicated that the 120 validation repertoires were generated on the platform also employed for the approximately 670 repertoires of the first cohort. The aim of the study was to test whether cataloging public T cell receptors could identify signatures of past pathogen exposure. In addition to the first cohort of around 670 subjects, a separate validation cohort of 120 different subjects was used. To predict cytomegalovirus infection status, the study combined high-throughput TCR immunosequencing, statistical association of individual TCRs with disease status, and machine learning. The research as a whole found: Of the cluster scores, approximately 95% were above 0 in a later analysis, which found that TCRs clustered in the first cohort also tended to co-occur in the approximately 110 validation repertoires. The classifier was reported to diagnose cytomegalovirus status with high specificity and sensitivity in both the original and validation cohorts. In the study, 164 TCR beta chains were listed as associated with cytomegalovirus. Most TCR sequences were observed very rarely across donors, whereas some public TCRs were present in many individuals. In vitro tests confirmed that three of the cytomegalovirus-associated TCR beta chains recognize cytomegalovirus antigens. The validation cohort had no HLA typing available for a later analysis, so co-occurrence within that cohort was assessed over all 120 or so repertoires. The authors suggested that the approach could potentially be generalized to other disease states and immunological phenotypes.

On this clone itself: It has no known antigen specificity. Base-call qualities are not available, and no considerably larger clone is one nucleotide away.

Separate from the roughly 650-subject first cohort, the validation cohort of 120 subjects was the group to which the donors belonged. Compared with germline, V lacks 0 bases and J lacks 5 bases; bases without a gene match: 13. Taken from the germline V gene, the CDR1 and CDR2 loops are SGHRS and YFSETQ. Inclusive of the bounding cysteine and phenylalanine, the CDR3 is 17 residues long. Only the CDR3 portion is preserved as DNA: 51 bases, with reading frame beginning at the first base. The method behind the library was the immunoSEQ multiplex PCR assay. As for how the authors treated the data: A statistical classification framework was built for diagnosing cytomegalovirus status from the catalog of TCR beta chain sequences. The immuneACCESS repertoire file appears here via TCRdb, limited to in-frame rearrangements. These files lack a portion of the clones; in checked studies, under half of the deficit traces to unresolved V genes, and the cause of the others is not known. D and trimming were read from the DNA, whereas the V and J calls and clone size are those reported in that table. For this sample the table gives about 240,000 clones, of which approximately 84% were detected only once. Less than 1.5% of the sample is taken by the ten largest.

The TCR comes from a woman in her 30s in good health and CMV-seropositive. Sample: PBMCs. The V and J segments used are TRBV5-1 and TRBJ2-5; 7 bases in the middle match TRBD2. The sequenced DNA is TGCGCCAGCAGCTTGGAGGTTTCGAGGGAGGGCCTGGAGACCCAGTACTTC. Its translation reads: CASSLEVSREGLETQYF. Reference TRBV5-1 and TRBJ2-5 proteins supply the regions before and after the CDR3; the full variable domain is: KAGVTQTPRYLIKTRGQQVTLSCSPISGHRSVSWYQQTPGQGLQFLFEYFSETQRNKGNFPGRFSGRQFSNSRSEMNVSTLELGDSALYLCASSLEVSREGLETQYFGPGTRLLVL.